The present TCR beta chain was sequenced within a study of breast tumors, draining lymph nodes, adjacent tissues. Samples came from axillary lymph nodes draining the breast cancer. The germline V gene has CDR1 MDHEN and CDR2 SYDVKM. J was trimmed by 2 bases and V by 5 bases; bases with no gene match: 10. The length of the CDR3 is 17 residues. This clonotype was seen only a few times. In TCRdb, the multiplex PCR reads were re-called with MiXCR into one record per CDR3 protein. The table shows 200,000 or so distinct CDR3 sequences, with roughly 31% occurring only once. Sequenced material: axillary lymph node tissue. This TCR was sampled from a female donor with breast cancer. Some clones in this sample may be carry-over from other donors' samples. The J gene is TRBJ2-3, the V gene TRBV28; 10 nucleotides align to TRBD2. The CDR3 nucleotides are TGTGCCAGCAGTCGGAGAGATACTAGCGGGAACACAGATACGCAGTATTTT. Translating gives CASSRRDTSGNTDTQYF. Supplemented by reference TRBV28 and TRBJ2-3, the full variable domain reads DVKVTQSSRYLVKRTGEKVFLECVQDMDHENMFWYRQDPGLGLRLIYFSYDVKMKEKGDIPEGYSVSREKKERFSLILESASTNQTSMYLCASSRRDTSGNTDTQYFGPGTRLTVL.